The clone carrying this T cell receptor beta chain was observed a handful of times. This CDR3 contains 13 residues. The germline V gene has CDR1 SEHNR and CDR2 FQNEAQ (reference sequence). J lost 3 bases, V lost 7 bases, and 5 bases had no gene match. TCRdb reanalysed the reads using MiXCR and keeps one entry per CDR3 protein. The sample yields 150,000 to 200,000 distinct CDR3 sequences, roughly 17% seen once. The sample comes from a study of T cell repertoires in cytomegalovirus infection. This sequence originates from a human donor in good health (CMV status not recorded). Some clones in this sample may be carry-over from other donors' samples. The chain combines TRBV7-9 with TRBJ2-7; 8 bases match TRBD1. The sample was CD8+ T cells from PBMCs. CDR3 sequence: CASKVGTGYEQYF. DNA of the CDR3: TGTGCCAGCAAGGTTGGGACAGGCTACGAGCAGTACTTC.